A single sample gave rise to the 4 T cell receptor beta chains below, sequenced in a study of cytomegalovirus exposure and HLA in healthy donors. With 60 Vbeta and 13 Jbeta primers, the PCR was carried out. The repertoire was sequenced with immunoSEQ multiplex PCR; TCRdb's copy has only in-frame clones and lacks some. The repertoire holds 150,000 to 200,000 clones, with about 85% as singletons. Sample: PBMCs. These receptor sequences come from a young man in good health and CMV-seronegative.

The chain joins TRBV23-1 to TRBJ2-7; TRBD1 is a possible D gene (6 bases). Being an ORF, TRBV23-1 has a function that is uncertain. V was cut by 0 bases and J by 2 bases, with 20 bases left in between. The CDR3 contains 18 residues. The CDR3 nucleotides read TGCGCCAGCAGTCAATCCCCGGAACAGGGCCCTCTACCCTACGAGCAGTACTTC. It codes for CASSQSPEQGPLPYEQYF.

This clone was seen more than once but under ten times. The chain has TRBV6-1 and TRBJ2-1; maybe TRBD1 (6 bases). Trimming removed 9 bases at V and 5 bases at J, with 14 bases between. This CDR3 comprises 13 residues. Germline V gives CDR1 MNHNS, CDR2 SASEGT. The CDR3 sequence: CASGLGANNEQFF. DNA of the CDR3: TGTGCCAGTGGTCTGGGGGCGAACAATGAGCAGTTCTTC.

This clone has only a few counts. The rearrangement joins TRBV19 to TRBJ2-1, with no clear D. In germline, CDR1 is LNHDA, CDR2 SQIVND (reference sequence). The CDR3 sequence is 14 residues long. Trimming stripped 6 bases from V and 5 bases from J, with 14 bases between. CDR3 DNA sequence: TGTGCCAGTAGGTCCCGCTCCCGCGACAATGAGCAGTTCTTC. Protein sequence: CASRSRSRDNEQFF. The full variable domain, with the rest looked up from reference TRBV19 and TRBJ2-1, is DGGITQSPKYLFRKEGQNVTLSCEQNLNHDAMYWYRQDPGQGLRLIYYSQIVNDFQKGDIAEGYSVSREKKESFPLTVTSAQKNPTAFYLCASRSRSRDNEQFFGPGTRLTVL.

The genes are TRBV6-1 and TRBJ2-7; perhaps TRBD2 as D (5 bases). Germline-derived CDR1 and CDR2 are MNHNS and SASEGT. The CDR3 covers 14 residues. V lost 0 bases to trimming and J lost 1 base, with 7 bases between them. CDR3 sequence (DNA): TGTGCCAGCAGTGAAGCCGCGGGTTCCTACGAGCAGTACTTC. This codes for CASSEAAGSYEQYF.